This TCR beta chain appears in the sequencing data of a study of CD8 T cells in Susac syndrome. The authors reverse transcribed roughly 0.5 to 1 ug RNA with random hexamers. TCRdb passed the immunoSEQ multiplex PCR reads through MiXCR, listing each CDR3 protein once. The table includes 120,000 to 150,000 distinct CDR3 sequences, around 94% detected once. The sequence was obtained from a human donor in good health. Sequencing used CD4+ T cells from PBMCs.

CDR3: CATTASGLTDTQYF. CDR3 in DNA: TGTGCCACCACGGCTAGCGGCCTCACAGATACGCAGTATTTT. This sequence joins TRBV5-4 and TRBJ2-3, with TRBD2 matching over 7 bases. CDR1 is SGHNT and CDR2 is YYREEE in the germline V gene (reference sequence). This CDR3 has 14 residues. V trimming: 9 bases; J trimming: 2 bases; junction bases outside the gene matches: 9.